The clone carrying this TCR beta chain was detected a few times. What it binds is unknown. PCR or immunohistochemistry showed mismatch repair deficiency in every enrolled patient. TCR sequencing covered a few patients who responded to pembrolizumab. Some clones are missing from TCRdb's copy, which holds only in-frame ones; the method was immunoSEQ multiplex PCR. The sample holds more than 20,000 clones, around four fifths seen once. V was cut by 2 bases and J by 7 bases, with 2 bases left in between. This CDR3 region has 11 residues. CDR1 is MNHNY and CDR2 is SVGAGI in the germline V gene (reference sequence). This sample is part of a study of PD-1 blockade in mismatch repair-deficient tumors. Study findings and constraints: Rapid post-treatment expansion, then contraction, generally preceding radiologic response, marked tumor-resident clones.

The material was peripheral blood, obtained 2 weeks after starting pembrolizumab. This receptor was obtained from an adult with mismatch repair-deficient cancer. The gene calls are TRBV6-6 and TRBJ2-2, with D unclear. The CDR3 here is CASSYHGELFF. In DNA, the CDR3 is TGTGCCAGCAGTTACCACGGGGAGCTGTTTTTT.